Here is one T cell receptor (beta chain) with its context. Its antigen is still unknown. This record belongs to a study of vaccination and CD4 T cells after COVID-19. The study sequenced cultured CD4+ T cell DNA using the Oncomine TCR Beta short-read assay. TCRdb itself ran the PCR reads through MiXCR, one entry per CDR3 protein. The sample yields 20,000 to 30,000 distinct CDR3 sequences, over 60% seen once. Treatment of the sample: approximately 10-day PBMC culture with coronavirus spike peptide pools or control peptides (ViraFEST assay). V was trimmed by 4 bases and J by 5 bases, leaving 15 bases between them. CDR1 and CDR2 from the germline V gene are MNHEY and SVGAGI. The CDR3 consists of 14 residues.

Specimen: CD4+ T cells from blood, cultured in vitro, collected after SARS-CoV-2 vaccination. V gene TRBV6-5 combines with J gene TRBJ2-7, with D perhaps matching TRBD1 (6 bases). This sequence originates from a human donor who received a COVID-19 vaccine. Here the CDR3 reads CASSSLTGSDEQYF. CDR3 nucleotide sequence: TGTGCCAGCAGTTCCCTGACAGGATCAGACGAGCAGTACTTC.